The rows below give T cell receptor beta chains drawn from one sample of a study of shared clonotypes between healthy human individuals. Repertoires were generated with immunoSEQ multiplex PCR, while TCRdb's copy carries only in-frame clones and drops some. Among millions of clones listed, about 92% were seen once. Specimen: naive CD4+ T cells sorted from blood. The receptors stem from a man aged 18 to 29 in good health. Each CDR3 is given with its conserved first and last residue. The order of the fields is J gene, V gene, CDR3 protein.

j_gene: TRBJ1-6
v_gene: TRBV5-4
CDR3aa: CASSRGTGDSPLHF

j_gene: TRBJ2-5
v_gene: TRBV6-5
CDR3aa: CASSYSAAGGTQYF

j_gene: TRBJ1-6
v_gene: TRBV2
CDR3aa: CASSDKRDYNSPLHF

j_gene: TRBJ2-2
v_gene: TRBV19
CDR3aa: CATHGRRNTGELFF

j_gene: TRBJ2-7
v_gene: TRBV7-8
CDR3aa: CASSLALGYEQYF

j_gene: TRBJ1-6
v_gene: TRBV4-1
CDR3aa: CASSHMTGFFNSPLHF

j_gene: TRBJ2-1
v_gene: TRBV15
CDR3aa: CATSRGDRGDEQFF

j_gene: TRBJ1-1
v_gene: TRBV10-3
CDR3aa: CAISALPTEAFF

j_gene: TRBJ1-4
v_gene: TRBV2
CDR3aa: CARGGTALNEKLFF

j_gene: TRBJ2-3
v_gene: TRBV7-8
CDR3aa: CASRLDLTDTQYF

j_gene: TRBJ2-5
v_gene: TRBV7-8
CDR3aa: CASSLGGPIRETQYF

j_gene: TRBJ1-1
v_gene: TRBV9
CDR3aa: CASSVEAQVGGAFF

j_gene: TRBJ1-2
v_gene: TRBV25-1
CDR3aa: CASSDRRGYTF

j_gene: TRBJ2-1
v_gene: TRBV27
CDR3aa: CASSPRDRGWYNEQFF

j_gene: TRBJ1-6
v_gene: TRBV10-3
CDR3aa: CAISGLGQGGSPLHF

j_gene: TRBJ2-5
v_gene: TRBV5-1
CDR3aa: CASRRGGETQYF

j_gene: TRBJ1-3
v_gene: TRBV6-1
CDR3aa: CASRTAAGNTIYF

j_gene: TRBJ2-5
v_gene: TRBV7-9
CDR3aa: CASSRLAGETQYF

j_gene: TRBJ2-6
v_gene: TRBV2
CDR3aa: CASTSGSGANVLTF

j_gene: TRBJ1-2
v_gene: TRBV19
CDR3aa: CASSMRTGVDYTF

j_gene: TRBJ2-1
v_gene: TRBV11-3
CDR3aa: CASSHGTRFNEQFF

j_gene: TRBJ2-1
v_gene: TRBV29-1
CDR3aa: CSGKRTSSYNEQFF

j_gene: TRBJ1-1
v_gene: TRBV30
CDR3aa: CAWSEIRTEAFF

j_gene: TRBJ2-1
v_gene: TRBV7-2
CDR3aa: CASRWTSENNEQFF

j_gene: TRBJ2-5
v_gene: TRBV7-2
CDR3aa: CASSPQLGSIETQYF

j_gene: TRBJ2-3
v_gene: TRBV2
CDR3aa: CASSSIRGSTDTQYF

j_gene: TRBJ1-6
v_gene: TRBV25-1
CDR3aa: CASSAPGGAPNSPLHF

j_gene: TRBJ2-7
v_gene: TRBV11-2
CDR3aa: CASSLFREQGEQYF

j_gene: TRBJ2-2
v_gene: TRBV30
CDR3aa: CAWTAGRRNTGELFF

j_gene: TRBJ1-1
v_gene: TRBV27
CDR3aa: CASRPDDRVVTEAFF

j_gene: TRBJ1-5
v_gene: TRBV4-1
CDR3aa: CASSQDNVGGVSWPQHF

j_gene: TRBJ1-1
v_gene: TRBV29-1
CDR3aa: CSVYRNKGRGTEAFF